The present T cell receptor (beta chain) was sequenced within a study of beta chain features in type 1 diabetes. Expressed TCRB transcripts were sequenced because the isolated RNA had all been reverse transcribed beforehand. The method was immunoSEQ multiplex PCR; TCRdb's version includes in-frame clones alone and lacks a portion of them. Of around 310,000 clones in the sample, 9.5% to 12% were seen once. The CDR3 sequence is 14 residues long. Germline V gene lookup returns CDR1 GTSNPN and CDR2 SVGIG (reference sequence). The junction had 2 bases not matched to a gene; V was cut back by 4 bases and J by 0 bases.

The specimen was naive CD4+ T cells from blood. The V and J genes are TRBV30 and TRBJ1-1; 10 positions match TRBD1. This receptor was obtained from a woman aged 25 to 45 in good health. The CDR3 is CAWTDRGMNTEAFF. The CDR3 DNA is TGTGCCTGGACGGACAGGGGGATGAACACTGAAGCTTTCTTT.